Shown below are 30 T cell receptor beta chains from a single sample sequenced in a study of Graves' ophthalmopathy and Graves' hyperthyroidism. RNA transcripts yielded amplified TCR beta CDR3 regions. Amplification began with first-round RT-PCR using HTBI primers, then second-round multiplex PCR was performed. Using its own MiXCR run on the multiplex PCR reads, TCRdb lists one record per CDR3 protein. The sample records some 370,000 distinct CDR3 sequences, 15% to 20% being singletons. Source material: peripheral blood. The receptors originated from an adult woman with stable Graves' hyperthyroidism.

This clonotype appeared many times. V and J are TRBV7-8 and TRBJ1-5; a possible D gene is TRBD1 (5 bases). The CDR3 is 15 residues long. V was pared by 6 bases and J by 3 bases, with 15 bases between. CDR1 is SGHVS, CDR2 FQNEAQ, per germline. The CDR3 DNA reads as TGTGCCAGCAGTACCGGGACCGGTTTCAATCAGCCCCAGCATTTT. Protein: CASSTGTGFNQPQHF.

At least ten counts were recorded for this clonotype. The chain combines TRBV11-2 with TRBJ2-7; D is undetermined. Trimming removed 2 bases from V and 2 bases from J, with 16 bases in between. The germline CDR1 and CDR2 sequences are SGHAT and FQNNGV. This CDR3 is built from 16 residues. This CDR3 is CASSLYVRQATYEQYF. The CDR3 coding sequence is TGTGCCAGCAGCTTATATGTCCGTCAGGCTACCTACGAGCAGTACTTC.

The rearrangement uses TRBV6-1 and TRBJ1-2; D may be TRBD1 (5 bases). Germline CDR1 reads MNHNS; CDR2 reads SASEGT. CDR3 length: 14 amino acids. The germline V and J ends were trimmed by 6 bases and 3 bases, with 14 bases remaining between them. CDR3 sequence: CASRDKQDYYGYTF. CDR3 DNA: TGTGCCAGCAGGGATAAACAGGATTACTATGGCTACACCTTC.

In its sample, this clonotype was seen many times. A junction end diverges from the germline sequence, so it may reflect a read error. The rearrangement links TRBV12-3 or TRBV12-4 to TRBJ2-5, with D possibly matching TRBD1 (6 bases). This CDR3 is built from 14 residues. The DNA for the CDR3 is TGTGCCAGCAGTCCTAGGACAGCCCAAGGGACCCAGTACTTC. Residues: CASSPRTAQGTQYF.

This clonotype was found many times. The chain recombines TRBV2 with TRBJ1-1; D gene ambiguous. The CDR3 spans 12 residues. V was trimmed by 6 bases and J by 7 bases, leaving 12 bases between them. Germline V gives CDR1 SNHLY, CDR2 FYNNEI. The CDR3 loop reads CASRGWGGEAFF. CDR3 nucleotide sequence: TGTGCCAGCAGGGGGTGGGGAGGTGAAGCTTTCTTT. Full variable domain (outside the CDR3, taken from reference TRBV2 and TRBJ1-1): EPEVTQTPSHQVTQMGQEVILRCVPISNHLYFYWYRQILGQKVEFLVSFYNNEISEKSEIFDDQFSVERPDGSNFTLKIRSTKLEDSAMYFCASRGWGGEAFFGQGTRLTVV.

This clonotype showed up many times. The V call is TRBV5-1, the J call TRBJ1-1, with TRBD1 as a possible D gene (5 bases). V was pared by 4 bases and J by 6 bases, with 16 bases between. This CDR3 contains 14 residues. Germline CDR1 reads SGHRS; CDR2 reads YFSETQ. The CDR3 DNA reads TGCGCCAGCAGCCCAGGGAGGGGCTGGGCTGAAGCTTTCTTT. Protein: CASSPGRGWAEAFF.

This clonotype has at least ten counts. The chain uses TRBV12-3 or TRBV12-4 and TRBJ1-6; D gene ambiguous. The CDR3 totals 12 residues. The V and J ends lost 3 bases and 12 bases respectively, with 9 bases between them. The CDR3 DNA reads TGTGCCAGCAGTTTCGTTGGCGGACCCCTCCACTTT. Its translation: CASSFVGGPLHF.

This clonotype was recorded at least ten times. The CDR3 loop is CASSASKKSPNYGYTF. As DNA, the CDR3 is TGTGCCAGCAGCGCCTCGAAAAAAAGCCCCAACTATGGCTACACCTTC. The rearrangement links TRBV11-1 to TRBJ1-2, with no clear D. The CDR3 covers 16 residues. V lost 5 bases to trimming and J lost 2 bases, with 18 bases between them. Germline V gene data show CDR1 as SGHAT and CDR2 as FQDESV (reference sequence).

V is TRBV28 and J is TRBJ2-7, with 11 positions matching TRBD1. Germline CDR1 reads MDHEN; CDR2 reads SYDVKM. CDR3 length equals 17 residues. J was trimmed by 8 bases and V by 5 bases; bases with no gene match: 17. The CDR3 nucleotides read TGTGCCAGCAGTCCCTCCTCGGGGGACAGGGGGTTCGGAAAGCAGTACTTC. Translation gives CASSPSSGDRGFGKQYF.

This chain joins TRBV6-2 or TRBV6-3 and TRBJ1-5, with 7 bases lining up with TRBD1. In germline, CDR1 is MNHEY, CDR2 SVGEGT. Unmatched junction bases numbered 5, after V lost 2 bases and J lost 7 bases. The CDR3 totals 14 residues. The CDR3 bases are TGTGCCAGCAGTTACGGACAGGAAGGGCAGCCCCAGCATTTT. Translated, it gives CASSYGQEGQPQHF.

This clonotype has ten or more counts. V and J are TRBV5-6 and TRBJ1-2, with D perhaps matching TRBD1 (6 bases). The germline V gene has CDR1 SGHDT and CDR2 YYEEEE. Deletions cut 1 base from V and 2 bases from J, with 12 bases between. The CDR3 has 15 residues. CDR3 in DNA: TGTGCCAGCAGCTTGAGAGAAGGGGGGAACTATGGCTACACCTTC. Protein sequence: CASSLREGGNYGYTF.

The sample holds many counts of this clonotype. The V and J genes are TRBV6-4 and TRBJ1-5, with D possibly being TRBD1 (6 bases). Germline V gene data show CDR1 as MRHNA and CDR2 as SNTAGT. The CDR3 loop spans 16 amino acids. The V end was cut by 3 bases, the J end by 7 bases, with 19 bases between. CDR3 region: CASSEPRGGGGQPQHF. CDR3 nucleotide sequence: TGTGCCAGCAGTGAACCCCGAGGGGGGGGCGGGCAGCCCCAGCATTTT.

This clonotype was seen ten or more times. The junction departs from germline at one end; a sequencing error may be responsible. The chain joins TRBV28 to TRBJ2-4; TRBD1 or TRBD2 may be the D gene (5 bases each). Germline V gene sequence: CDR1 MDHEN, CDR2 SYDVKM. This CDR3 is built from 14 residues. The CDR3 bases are TGTGCCAGCAGTCCCCGGGACCGGGTAAACATTAAGTACTTC. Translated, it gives CASSPRDRVNIKYF.

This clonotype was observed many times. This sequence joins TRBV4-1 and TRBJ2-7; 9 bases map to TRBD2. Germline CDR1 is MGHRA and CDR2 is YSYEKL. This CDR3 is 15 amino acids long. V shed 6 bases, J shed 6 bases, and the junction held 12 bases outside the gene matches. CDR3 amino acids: CASRDLAGNPFEQYF. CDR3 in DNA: TGCGCCAGCAGGGACCTAGCGGGAAACCCGTTCGAGCAGTACTTC.

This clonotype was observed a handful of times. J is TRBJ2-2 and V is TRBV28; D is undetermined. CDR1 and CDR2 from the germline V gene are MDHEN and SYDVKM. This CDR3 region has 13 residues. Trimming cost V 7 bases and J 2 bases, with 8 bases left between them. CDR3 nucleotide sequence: TGTGCCAGCATAAGCTTAAACACCGGGGAGCTGTTTTTT. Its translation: CASISLNTGELFF.

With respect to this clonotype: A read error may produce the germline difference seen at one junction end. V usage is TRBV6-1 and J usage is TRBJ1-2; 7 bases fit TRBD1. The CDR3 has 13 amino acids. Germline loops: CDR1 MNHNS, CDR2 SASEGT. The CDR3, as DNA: TGTGCCTGCAGTCTAACAGGGGCGGATGGCTACACCTTC. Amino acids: CACSLTGADGYTF.

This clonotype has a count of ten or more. For the CDR3, the DNA is TGTGCCAGCAGCTTGGAAAGGGGCAACTACGAGCAGTACTTC. Its translation is CASSLERGNYEQYF. This sequence joins TRBV7-3 and TRBJ2-7; weak D call: TRBD1 (5 bases). From germline, CDR1 is SGHTA and CDR2 FQGTGA. The CDR3 extends over 14 amino acids. Trimming shortened V by 3 bases and J by 3 bases, and 12 bases separated the two germline ends.

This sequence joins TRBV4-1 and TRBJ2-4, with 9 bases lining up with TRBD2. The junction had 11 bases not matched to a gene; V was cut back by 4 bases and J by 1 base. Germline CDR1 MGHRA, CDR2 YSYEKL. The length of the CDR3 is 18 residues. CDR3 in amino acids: CASSPGPLAGVAKNIQYF. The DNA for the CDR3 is TGCGCCAGCAGCCCCGGACCCTTAGCGGGAGTTGCCAAAAACATTCAGTACTTC.

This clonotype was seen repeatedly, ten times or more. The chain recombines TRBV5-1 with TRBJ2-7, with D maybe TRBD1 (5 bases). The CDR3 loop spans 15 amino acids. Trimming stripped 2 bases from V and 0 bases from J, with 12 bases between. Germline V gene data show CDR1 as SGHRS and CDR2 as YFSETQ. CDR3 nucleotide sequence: TGCGCCAGCAGCTTCGCCCAGGGAATCTCCTACGAGCAGTACTTC. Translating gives CASSFAQGISYEQYF.

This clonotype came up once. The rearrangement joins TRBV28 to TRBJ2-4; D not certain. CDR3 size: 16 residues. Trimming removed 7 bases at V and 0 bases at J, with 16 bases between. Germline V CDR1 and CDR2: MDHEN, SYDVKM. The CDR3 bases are TGTGCCAGCACCACGCTGGACCACCTAGCCAAAAACATTCAGTACTTC. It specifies CASTTLDHLAKNIQYF. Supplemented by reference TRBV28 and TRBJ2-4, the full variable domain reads DVKVTQSSRYLVKRTGEKVFLECVQDMDHENMFWYRQDPGLGLRLIYFSYDVKMKEKGDIPEGYSVSREKKERFSLILESASTNQTSMYLCASTTLDHLAKNIQYFGAGTRLSVL.

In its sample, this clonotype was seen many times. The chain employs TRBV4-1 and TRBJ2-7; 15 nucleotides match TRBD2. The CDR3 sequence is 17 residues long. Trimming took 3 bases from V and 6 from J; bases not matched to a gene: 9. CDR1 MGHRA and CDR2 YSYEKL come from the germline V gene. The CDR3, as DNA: TGCGCCAGCAGCCATGGGACTAGCGGGAGGCTCGGGGTCGAGCAGTACTTC. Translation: CASSHGTSGRLGVEQYF.

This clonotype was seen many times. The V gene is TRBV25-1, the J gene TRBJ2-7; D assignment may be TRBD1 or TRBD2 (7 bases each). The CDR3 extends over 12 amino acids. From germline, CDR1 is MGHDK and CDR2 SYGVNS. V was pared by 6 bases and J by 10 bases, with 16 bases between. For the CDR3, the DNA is TGTGCCAGCAGGTCAGGGGGGGAAGGTCAGTACTTC. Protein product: CASRSGGEGQYF.

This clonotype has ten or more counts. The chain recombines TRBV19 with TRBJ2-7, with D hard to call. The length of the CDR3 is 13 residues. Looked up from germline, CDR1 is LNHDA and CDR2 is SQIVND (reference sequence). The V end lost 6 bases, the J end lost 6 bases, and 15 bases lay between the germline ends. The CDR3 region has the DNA TGTGCCAGTAGATTCCTACCGACCTCCGAGCAGTACTTC. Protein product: CASRFLPTSEQYF.

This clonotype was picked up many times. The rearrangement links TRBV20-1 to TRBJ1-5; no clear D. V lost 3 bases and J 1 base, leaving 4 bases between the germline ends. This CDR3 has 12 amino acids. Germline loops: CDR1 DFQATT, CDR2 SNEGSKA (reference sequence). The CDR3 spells CSARGSNQPQHF. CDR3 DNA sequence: TGCAGTGCTAGGGGCAGCAATCAGCCCCAGCATTTT.

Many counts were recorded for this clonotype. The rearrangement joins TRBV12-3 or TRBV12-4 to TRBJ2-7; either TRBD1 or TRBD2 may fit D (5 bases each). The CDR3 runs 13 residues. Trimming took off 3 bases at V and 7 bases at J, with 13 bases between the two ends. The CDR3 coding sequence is TGTGCCAGCAGTTTCCTCAGAGAGGGGGAGCAGTACTTC. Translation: CASSFLREGEQYF.

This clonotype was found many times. The CDR3 bases are TGCGCCAGCAGCCACACCGGGGCGGCTACCTACGAGCAGTACTTC. The encoded protein is CASSHTGAATYEQYF. This rearrangement joins TRBV4-3 to TRBJ2-7; D may correspond to TRBD1 or TRBD2 (5 bases each). V lost 3 bases and J lost 2, with 14 bases in between. The CDR3 is 15 amino acids. The V gene's germline CDR1 is LGHNA and CDR2 YSLEER.

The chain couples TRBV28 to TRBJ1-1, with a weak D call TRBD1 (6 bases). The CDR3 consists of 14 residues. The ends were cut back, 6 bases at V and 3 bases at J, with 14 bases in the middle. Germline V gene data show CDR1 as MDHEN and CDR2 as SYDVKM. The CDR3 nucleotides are TGTGCCAGCAGGTCGTGGGGGCGGGACACTGAAGCTTTCTTT. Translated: CASRSWGRDTEAFF.

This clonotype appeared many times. In nucleotides, the CDR3 is TGCAGCGTTTTGTCTACAGGGCTTGGCCAGCCCCAGCATTTT. Its protein is CSVLSTGLGQPQHF. This rearrangement joins TRBV29-1 to TRBJ1-5, with D maybe TRBD1 (6 bases). This CDR3 contains 14 residues. CDR1 and CDR2 from the germline V gene are SQVTM and ANQGSEA. V shed 5 bases and J shed 7 bases, with 18 bases lying between them.

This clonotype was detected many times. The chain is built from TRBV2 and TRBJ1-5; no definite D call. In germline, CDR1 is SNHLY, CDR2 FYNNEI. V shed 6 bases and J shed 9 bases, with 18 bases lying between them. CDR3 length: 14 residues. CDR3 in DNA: TGTGCCAGCAGCCCAAGGGCCCTCCTAGCGCCCCAGCATTTT. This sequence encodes CASSPRALLAPQHF.

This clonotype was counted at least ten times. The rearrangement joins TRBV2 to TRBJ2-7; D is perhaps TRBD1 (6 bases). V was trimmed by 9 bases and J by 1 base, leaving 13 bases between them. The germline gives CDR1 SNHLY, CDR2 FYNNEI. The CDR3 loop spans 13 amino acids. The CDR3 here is CARGTTNSYEQYF. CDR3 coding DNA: TGTGCCAGGGGGACAACTAATTCCTACGAGCAGTACTTC.